The 32 T cell receptor beta chains below come from one sample, sequenced in a study of OX40 agonist ivuxolimab in advanced cancers. Libraries were prepared by immunoSEQ multiplex PCR; TCRdb keeps only in-frame clonotypes and omits some of them. The sample carries tens of thousands of clones, about 86% recorded once. This material consisted of CD4+ or CD8+ T cells sorted from blood, taken in a trial of the OX40 agonist ivuxolimab. These receptors were collected from an adult with an advanced solid tumor such as melanoma, head and neck, liver or kidney cancer.

Regarding this clone: The same CDR3 also results from other DNA sequences found in this sample. The J gene is TRBJ2-7, the V gene TRBV30; 7 bases are shared with TRBD2. The V segment lost 2 bases and the J segment 3 bases; nucleotides outside the gene matches: 1. Germline CDR1 is GTSNPN and CDR2 is SVGIG (reference sequence). The CDR3 covers 12 residues. The CDR3: CAWSSGGYEQYF. The DNA for the CDR3 is TGTGCCTGGAGTTCGGGGGGCTACGAGCAGTACTTC.

This chain links TRBV12-5 with TRBJ2-4; weak D call: TRBD1 (5 bases). CDR3 length equals 17 residues. V was pared by 0 bases and J by 0 bases, with 12 bases between. Germline V CDR1 and CDR2: LGHNT, FRNRAP. The chain's CDR3 is CASGLVSRGLAKNIQYF. Here the CDR3 DNA reads TGTGCTAGTGGTTTGGTCTCTAGGGGCCTAGCCAAAAACATTCAGTACTTC.

The chain uses TRBV18 and TRBJ2-5, with TRBD1 matching 9 bases. J was trimmed by 3 bases and V by 2 bases; bases with no gene match: 4. Germline CDR1 and CDR2: KGHSH and LQKENI. The CDR3 loop spans 15 amino acids. CDR3 protein: CASSPRDRDEETQYF. CDR3 coding DNA: TGTGCCAGCTCACCAAGGGACAGGGACGAAGAGACCCAGTACTTC.

This clone showed up just once. The chain combines TRBV28 with TRBJ1-4; 8 nucleotides align to TRBD1. The CDR3 sequence is 13 residues long. Trimming took 10 bases from V and 8 from J; bases not matched to a gene: 9. The germline gives CDR1 MDHEN, CDR2 SYDVKM. CDR3 bases: TGTGCCACCAACGACAGGGGACGAGAAAAACTGTTTTTT. Its translation: CATNDRGREKLFF.

This clone was recorded at least ten times. This chain uses TRBV20-1 with TRBJ1-1; D is ambiguous. CDR3 length: 11 residues. The germline V gene encodes CDR1 DFQATT and CDR2 SNEGSKA (reference sequence). This CDR3 is CSPITSDEAFF. The CDR3 bases are TGCAGCCCAATCACTTCGGATGAAGCTTTCTTT.

The chain couples TRBV30 to TRBJ1-1; D ambiguous. The germline V gene encodes CDR1 GTSNPN and CDR2 SVGIG (reference sequence). V dropped 3 bases and J dropped 1 base, with 6 bases sitting between them. CDR3 length equals 12 residues. The CDR3 here is CAWRLGNTEAFF. The CDR3 nucleotides are TGTGCCTGGAGACTAGGGAACACTGAAGCTTTCTTT. Supplemented by reference TRBV30 and TRBJ1-1, the full variable domain reads SQTIHQWPATLVQPVGSPLSLECTVEGTSNPNLYWYRQAAGRGLQLLFYSVGIGQISSEVPQNLSASRPQDRQFILSSKKLLLSDSGFYLCAWRLGNTEAFFGQGTRLTVV.

The J gene is TRBJ1-1, the V gene TRBV11-2; D might be TRBD1 (5 bases). V was shortened by 2 bases and J by 5 bases, with 9 bases between the two germline ends. Germline V CDR1 and CDR2: SGHAT, FQNNGV. This CDR3 is 13 amino acids long. The CDR3 region is CASSLSRVTEAFF. The DNA for the CDR3 is TGTGCCAGCAGCTTAAGCAGGGTTACTGAAGCTTTCTTT.

V is TRBV21-1 and J is TRBJ2-7; the table's D call, TRBD1, was not checked against the DNA. TRBV21-1 is listed as a pseudogene. The CDR3 consists of 15 residues. The CDR3 DNA is TGTGCCAGCAGCTTTTTTCGACAGGTTGCCTACGAGCAGTACTTC. This gives the protein CASSFFRQVAYEQYF.

This sequence joins TRBV29-1 and TRBJ2-4; TRBD1 is a possible D gene (6 bases). Germline assignment: CDR1 SQVTM and CDR2 ANQGSEA. The CDR3 totals 15 residues. Here the CDR3 reads CTPRTDRLTKNIQYF. CDR3 nucleotides: TGCACCCCTAGGACAGACAGGCTGACCAAAAACATTCAGTACTTC.

This chain links TRBV19 with TRBJ1-1; D is unclear. V lost 2 bases and J 1 base, leaving 5 bases between the germline ends. Germline V gives CDR1 LNHDA, CDR2 SQIVND (reference sequence). There are 13 residues in the CDR3. This CDR3 is CASSITRNTEAFF. The CDR3 DNA follows: TGTGCCAGTAGTATAACCAGGAACACTGAAGCTTTCTTT.

V and J are TRBV19 and TRBJ2-6; 8 bases fit TRBD1. The CDR3 has 22 residues. Germline V gene lookup returns CDR1 LNHDA and CDR2 SQIVND (reference sequence). Trimming at V came to 4 bases and at J to 1 base, leaving 21 bases not matched to a gene. As DNA, the CDR3 is TGTGCCAGTAGTACCCCACCGGGACAGGCCCCTCTAAAAGGTTCTGGGGCCAACGTCCTGACTTTC. This translates into CASSTPPGQAPLKGSGANVLTF. Using reference TRBV19 and TRBJ2-6 for the parts outside the CDR3, the full variable domain is DGGITQSPKYLFRKEGQNVTLSCEQNLNHDAMYWYRQDPGQGLRLIYYSQIVNDFQKGDIAEGYSVSREKKESFPLTVTSAQKNPTAFYLCASSTPPGQAPLKGSGANVLTFGAGSRLTVL.

The chain uses TRBV7-9 and TRBJ2-7; a weak D match, TRBD1 (7 bases). V lost 2 bases and J lost 0, with 20 bases in between. CDR1 is SEHNR, CDR2 FQNEAQ, per germline (reference sequence). The CDR3 totals 18 residues. The CDR3 reads CASSLIVGQGGYSYEQYF. CDR3 nucleotide sequence: TGTGCCAGCAGCTTAATAGTAGGTCAGGGGGGCTACTCCTACGAGCAGTACTTC.

The gene calls are TRBV11-3 and TRBJ2-2, with D perhaps matching TRBD1 or TRBD2 (5 bases each). The germline CDR1 and CDR2 sequences are SGHNT and YENEEA. This CDR3 comprises 15 residues. The ends were cut back, 5 bases at V and 3 bases at J, with 13 bases in the middle. The chain's CDR3 is CASSPSTGHTGELFF. The CDR3 DNA is TGTGCCAGCAGCCCATCAACGGGACACACCGGGGAGCTGTTTTTT.

The rearrangement uses TRBV12-5 and TRBJ2-5, with TRBD1 matching over 10 bases. CDR3 length equals 16 residues. Germline CDR1 is LGHNT and CDR2 is FRNRAP. Losses at the gene ends were 5 bases for V and 2 bases for J; bases not matched to a gene: 8. The CDR3 reads CASGPGTGASQETQYF. The CDR3 nucleotides read TGTGCTAGTGGTCCAGGGACAGGGGCCTCACAAGAGACCCAGTACTTC.

This chain joins TRBV6-4 and TRBJ2-3; 11 nucleotides line up with TRBD2. J was trimmed by 9 bases and V by 7 bases; bases with no gene match: 9. The length of the CDR3 is 14 residues. The germline gives CDR1 MRHNA, CDR2 SNTAGT. The CDR3 protein is CASKLLAGEGTQYF. The CDR3 DNA sequence: TGTGCCAGCAAATTACTAGCGGGAGAGGGAACGCAGTATTTT.

This rearrangement joins TRBV7-2 to TRBJ1-1; D is perhaps TRBD1 (6 bases). Trimming took 5 bases from V and 0 from J, leaving 13 bases between them. This CDR3 contains 15 residues. Germline V CDR1 and CDR2: SGHTA, FQGNSA. As DNA, the CDR3 is TGTGCCAGCAGCCCCAGACAGGCCATGAACACTGAAGCTTTCTTT. It yields the protein CASSPRQAMNTEAFF.

This clone was seen once. The chain carries TRBV2 and TRBJ2-7; the D gene is possibly TRBD2 (6 bases). Germline lookup yields CDR1 SNHLY and CDR2 FYNNEI. The CDR3 is made up of 13 amino acids. The V end lost 3 bases, the J end lost 4 bases, and 10 bases lay between the germline ends. CDR3 loop: CASSEEAGYEQYF. CDR3 in DNA: TGTGCCAGCAGTGAGGAAGCGGGTTACGAGCAGTACTTC.

The genes are TRBV19 and TRBJ2-2; D uncertain. Germline assignment: CDR1 LNHDA and CDR2 SQIVND (reference sequence). This CDR3 comprises 14 residues. The germline V and J ends were trimmed by 6 bases and 5 bases, with 13 bases remaining between them. The CDR3, as DNA: TGTGCCAGTAGCCTCCGGACCAATACCGGGGAGCTGTTTTTT. This sequence encodes CASSLRTNTGELFF.

The chain links TRBV6-5 to TRBJ2-1, with 9 bases matching TRBD2. V shed 2 bases and J 5 bases; nucleotides not matched to a gene: 4. The germline V gene has CDR1 MNHEY and CDR2 SVGAGI. The CDR3 is made up of 15 amino acids. CDR3 bases: TGTGCCAGCAGTTACGTGGCTAGCGGGAACAATGAGCAGTTCTTC. It specifies CASSYVASGNNEQFF.

The chain is built from TRBV5-4 and TRBJ1-2, with 11 bases aligning to TRBD1. The J segment lost 4 bases and the V segment lost 4 bases, leaving 9 bases of the junction unmatched. Germline assignment: CDR1 SGHNT and CDR2 YYREEE (reference sequence). The CDR3 sequence is 16 residues long. CDR3 sequence: CASSLPGQGVSYGYTF. CDR3 sequence (DNA): TGTGCCAGCAGCCTTCCGGGACAGGGGGTCTCCTATGGCTACACCTTC.

The chain combines TRBV7-9 with TRBJ2-5; a possible D gene is TRBD1 (5 bases). Germline V lookup: CDR1 SEHNR, CDR2 FQNEAQ (reference sequence). CDR3 length: 15 residues. Trimming took 2 bases from V and 5 from J, leaving 15 bases between them. CDR3 nucleotides: TGTGCCAGCAGCTTAATGGGGCAAGAAAGGGAGACCCAGTACTTC. It yields the protein CASSLMGQERETQYF.

This rearrangement joins TRBV7-2 to TRBJ2-6; maybe TRBD2 (5 bases). The V gene's germline CDR1 is SGHTA and CDR2 FQGNSA. The CDR3 contains 17 residues. The germline V and J ends were trimmed by 5 bases and 2 bases, with 16 bases remaining between them. CDR3 loop: CASSPGGWRTGANVLTF. Written as DNA, the CDR3 is TGTGCCAGCAGCCCGGGCGGTTGGAGGACTGGGGCCAACGTCCTGACTTTC.

The V gene is TRBV6-5, the J gene TRBJ2-1; D not certain. V lost 2 bases, J lost 7 bases, and 6 bases lay in between. Germline V gene sequence: CDR1 MNHEY, CDR2 SVGAGI. The CDR3 has 12 residues. CDR3 nucleotides: TGTGCCAGCAGTTACAAGGGTAATGAGCAGTTCTTC. The encoded protein is CASSYKGNEQFF.

The chain recombines TRBV7-2 with TRBJ2-2; 9 bases align to TRBD2. Germline CDR1 reads SGHTA; CDR2 reads FQGNSA. This CDR3 is 16 amino acids long. V was clipped by 1 base and J by 6 bases; unmatched bases: 6. CDR3 nucleotides: TGTGCCAGCAGCTTAGTTGGACTAGCGTCCGCCGGGGAGCTGTTTTTT. Its protein is CASSLVGLASAGELFF.

The chain recombines TRBV7-2 with TRBJ2-2, with D possibly TRBD1 on 5 matching bases. Germline values: CDR1 SGHTA, CDR2 FQGNSA. V gave up 7 bases and J gave up 4 bases, with 13 bases separating them. The CDR3 totals 14 residues. DNA of the CDR3: TGTGCCAGCACGAGCATAGGGGTCACCGGGGAGCTGTTTTTT. It translates to CASTSIGVTGELFF. The whole variable domain, remainder taken from reference TRBV7-2 and TRBJ2-2, is GAGVSQSPSNKVTEKGKDVELRCDPISGHTALYWYRQSLGQGLEFLIYFQGNSAPDKSGLPSDRFSAERTGGSVSTLTIQRTQQEDSAVYLCASTSIGVTGELFFGEGSRLTVL.

The gene calls are TRBV30 and TRBJ2-3; 12 bases fit TRBD2. The CDR3 has 19 amino acids. Germline assignment: CDR1 GTSNPN and CDR2 SVGIG (reference sequence). V dropped 3 bases and J dropped 8; count of bases not matched to a gene: 21. The CDR3 is CAWRGDYKLAGGTPGTQYF. The CDR3 DNA reads TGTGCCTGGAGAGGGGATTATAAACTAGCGGGAGGAACCCCGGGTACGCAGTATTTT.

V gene TRBV28 combines with J gene TRBJ2-2; 8 positions match TRBD1. J was trimmed by 8 bases and V by 6 bases; bases with no gene match: 8. The germline V gene encodes CDR1 MDHEN and CDR2 SYDVKM. The CDR3 is 14 amino acids. The CDR3 coding sequence is TGTGCCAGCAGATTGACAGGGGTCAGGGGGGAGCTGTTTTTT. Translation: CASRLTGVRGELFF. Full variable domain (remainder filled in from reference TRBV28 and TRBJ2-2): DVKVTQSSRYLVKRTGEKVFLECVQDMDHENMFWYRQDPGLGLRLIYFSYDVKMKEKGDIPEGYSVSREKKERFSLILESASTNQTSMYLCASRLTGVRGELFFGEGSRLTVL.

The chain couples TRBV29-1 to TRBJ1-1, with D tentatively TRBD1 (6 bases). CDR1 is SQVTM and CDR2 is ANQGSEA in the germline V gene. The CDR3 spans 14 residues. V was trimmed by 7 bases and J by 1 base, leaving 16 bases between them. Here the CDR3 DNA reads TGCAGCGCTAGGGGGTCGAGTCAGAACACTGAAGCTTTCTTT. Its protein is CSARGSSQNTEAFF.

The chain has TRBV4-3 and TRBJ2-2; no firm D call. Trimming pared 0 bases from V and 0 bases from J, leaving 5 bases between. Germline-derived CDR1 and CDR2 are LGHNA and YSLEER. The CDR3 runs to 15 residues. CDR3 in DNA: TGCGCCAGCAGCCAAGATGCCCCGAACACCGGGGAGCTGTTTTTT. This sequence encodes CASSQDAPNTGELFF.

J is TRBJ2-1 and V is TRBV18; TRBD2 matches 10 bases. V gave up 6 bases and J gave up 2 bases; unmatched junction bases: 10. Germline lookup yields CDR1 KGHSH and CDR2 LQKENI. The CDR3 contains 17 residues. DNA for the CDR3: TGTGCCAGCTCTACGGGCCTAGCGGGAGCCCCCTACAATGAGCAGTTCTTC. Translation gives CASSTGLAGAPYNEQFF. Supplemented by reference TRBV18 and TRBJ2-1, the full variable domain reads NAGVMQNPRHLVRRRGQEARLRCSPMKGHSHVYWYRQLPEEGLKFMVYLQKENIIDESGMPKERFSAEFPKEGPSILRIQQVVRGDSAAYFCASSTGLAGAPYNEQFFGPGTRLTVL.

This chain links TRBV11-2 with TRBJ1-2, with 7 bases identical to TRBD1. Per the germline V gene, CDR1 is SGHAT and CDR2 is FQNNGV. J gave up 5 bases and V 1 base, and 7 bases lay outside the gene matches. The CDR3 runs to 15 residues. CDR3 in DNA: TGTGCCAGCAGCTTAGCCGGTCAGGGGGGGTATGGCTACACCTTC. This codes for CASSLAGQGGYGYTF.

The chain couples TRBV2 to TRBJ1-3, with D possibly TRBD1 on 6 matching bases. Germline values: CDR1 SNHLY, CDR2 FYNNEI. Trimming removed 6 bases at V and 1 base at J, with 13 bases between. This CDR3 has 15 residues. As DNA, the CDR3 is TGTGCCAGCAGATCAACAGGGATTTCTGGAAACACCATATATTTT. It is translated as CASRSTGISGNTIYF.